This entry describes one T cell receptor beta chain. As yet, its antigen is unknown. Every donor was a healthy person donating bone marrow. PCR primers comprised 60 Vbeta and 13 Jbeta primers. Some clones are missing from TCRdb's copy, which holds only in-frame ones; the method was immunoSEQ multiplex PCR. The top ten clones hold around 1.5% of a sample with roughly 150,000 clones, around 79% of them seen once. The data originate from a study of cytomegalovirus exposure and HLA in healthy donors. Whole-study results and caveats: The productive fraction for most TCR beta V segments was about 87% or about 30% in an earlier analysis. When analyzed later, the rates of TCR association showed variation by HLA locus, with DRB1 the most and HLA-C the fewest.

Trimming took off 5 bases at V and 3 bases at J, with 13 bases between the two ends. This CDR3 spans 14 amino acids. CDR1 is MDHEN and CDR2 is SYDVKM in the germline V gene. The source is a man aged 18 to 29 in good health and CMV-seronegative. The rearrangement uses TRBV28 and TRBJ1-2, with D hard to call. The specimen was PBMCs. The DNA for the CDR3 is TGTGCCAGCAGTCCAGGTGGGGAGTACTATGGCTACACCTTC. Translating it yields CASSPGGEYYGYTF.